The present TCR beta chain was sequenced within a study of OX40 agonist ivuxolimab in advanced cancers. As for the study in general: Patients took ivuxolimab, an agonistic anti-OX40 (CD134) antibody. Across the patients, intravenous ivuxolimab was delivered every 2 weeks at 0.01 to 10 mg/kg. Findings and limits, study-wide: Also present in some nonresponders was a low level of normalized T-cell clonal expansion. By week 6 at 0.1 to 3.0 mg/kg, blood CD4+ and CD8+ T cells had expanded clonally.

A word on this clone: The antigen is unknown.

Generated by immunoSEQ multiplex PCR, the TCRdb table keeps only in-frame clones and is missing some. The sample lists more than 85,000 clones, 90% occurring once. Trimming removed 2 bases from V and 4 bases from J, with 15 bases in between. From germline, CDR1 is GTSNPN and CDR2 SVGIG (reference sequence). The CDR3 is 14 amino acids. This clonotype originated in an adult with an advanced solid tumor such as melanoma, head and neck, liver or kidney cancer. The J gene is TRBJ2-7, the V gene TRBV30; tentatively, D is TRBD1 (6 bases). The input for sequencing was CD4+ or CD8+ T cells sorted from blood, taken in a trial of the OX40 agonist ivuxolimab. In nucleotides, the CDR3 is TGTGCCTGGAGTTTTTCCGGGACAAAATACGAGCAGTACTTC. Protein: CAWSFSGTKYEQYF.